This T cell receptor (beta chain) was documented in a study of human T cells and chemical hapten exposure. Time point reported: pre-sensitization, week 0. Treatment of the sample: therapeutic diphenylcyclopropenone sensitization with weekly scalp DPC. There are 13 residues in the CDR3. Trimming took off 1 base at V and 3 bases at J, with 5 bases between the two ends. Germline V CDR1 and CDR2: LNHNV, YYDKDF (reference sequence). It was the library that attached unique molecular identifiers to individual cDNA molecules. TCRdb called the RACE reads again in MiXCR, with one record for every CDR3 protein. The sample yields 45,000 to 65,000 distinct CDR3 sequences, approximately 9.9% seen once.

The starting material was whole blood, obtained in connection with sensitization to the hapten diphenylcyclopropenone (DPC). The V gene is TRBV15, the J gene TRBJ2-3, with D tentatively TRBD2 (5 bases). This receptor was taken from a man aged 35 to 55 with alopecia areata. Some clones in this sample may be carry-over from other donors' samples. The chain's CDR3 is CATSRGGTDTQYF. The CDR3 bases are TGTGCCACCAGCAGAGGAGGGACAGATACGCAGTATTTT.